Described below is a single TCR beta chain sequence and its context. There are 15 residues in the CDR3. With 6 bases removed from V and 6 bases from J, the gap between germline ends came to 18 bases. CDR1 and CDR2 from the germline V gene are MNHEY and SVGAGI. The sample comes from a study of T cell responses to AZD1222 COVID-19 vaccine. Sequencing used immunoSEQ multiplex PCR; TCRdb keeps in-frame clones, though not all of them. The data hold over 150,000 clones, with about 88% observed a single time. The sequence was obtained from an adult in good health. The rearrangement uses TRBV6-5 and TRBJ1-5; tentatively, D is TRBD1 (6 bases). Source: peripheral blood, taken on day 0 of AZD1222 vaccination. The CDR3 loop is CASRFEAGDSQPQHF. The CDR3 nucleotides are TGTGCCAGCAGGTTTGAAGCAGGGGACTCTCAGCCCCAGCATTTT.